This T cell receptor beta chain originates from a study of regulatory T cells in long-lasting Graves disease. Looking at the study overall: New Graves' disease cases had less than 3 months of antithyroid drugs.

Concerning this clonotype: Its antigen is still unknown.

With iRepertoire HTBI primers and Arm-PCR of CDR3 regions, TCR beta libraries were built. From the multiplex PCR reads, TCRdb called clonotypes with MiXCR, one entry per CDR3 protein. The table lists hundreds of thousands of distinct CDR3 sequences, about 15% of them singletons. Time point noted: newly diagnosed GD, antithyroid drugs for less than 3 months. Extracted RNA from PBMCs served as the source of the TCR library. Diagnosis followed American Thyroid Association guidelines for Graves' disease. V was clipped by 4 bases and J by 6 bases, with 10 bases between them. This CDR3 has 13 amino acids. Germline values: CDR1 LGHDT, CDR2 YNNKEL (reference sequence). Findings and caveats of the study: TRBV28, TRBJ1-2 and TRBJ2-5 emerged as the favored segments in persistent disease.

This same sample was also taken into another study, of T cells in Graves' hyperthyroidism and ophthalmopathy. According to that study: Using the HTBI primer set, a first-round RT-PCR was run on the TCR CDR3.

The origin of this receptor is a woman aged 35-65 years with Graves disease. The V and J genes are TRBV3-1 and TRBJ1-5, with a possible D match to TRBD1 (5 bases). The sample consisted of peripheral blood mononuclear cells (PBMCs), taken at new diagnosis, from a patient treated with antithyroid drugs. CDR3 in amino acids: CASSRLGVQPQHF. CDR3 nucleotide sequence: TGTGCCAGCAGCCGGCTGGGGGTTCAGCCCCAGCATTTT.